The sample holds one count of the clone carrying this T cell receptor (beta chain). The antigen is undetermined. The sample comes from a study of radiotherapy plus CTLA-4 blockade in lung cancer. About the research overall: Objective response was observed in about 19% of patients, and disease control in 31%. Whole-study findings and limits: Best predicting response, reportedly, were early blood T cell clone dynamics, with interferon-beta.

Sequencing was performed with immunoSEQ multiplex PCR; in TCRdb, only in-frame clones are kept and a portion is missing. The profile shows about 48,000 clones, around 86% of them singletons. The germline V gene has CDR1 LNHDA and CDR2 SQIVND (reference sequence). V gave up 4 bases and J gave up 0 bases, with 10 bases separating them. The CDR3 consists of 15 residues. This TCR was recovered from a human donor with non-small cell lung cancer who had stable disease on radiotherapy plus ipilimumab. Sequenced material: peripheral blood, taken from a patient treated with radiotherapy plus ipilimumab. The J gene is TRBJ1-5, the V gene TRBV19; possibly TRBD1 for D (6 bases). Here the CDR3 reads CASSRNRDSNQPQHF. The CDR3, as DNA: TGTGCCAGTAGTAGGAACAGGGATAGCAATCAGCCCCAGCATTTT.